Listed below are T cell receptor beta chains from one sample, sequenced in a study of monozygotic twins with inflammatory bowel disease. Using the 5' RACE reads, TCRdb records one entry per CDR3 protein without DNA. The specimen's table records about 420,000 distinct CDR3 sequences. Sequenced sample: blood. All receptors come from a human donor with ulcerative colitis or Crohn's disease, or a healthy co-twin of an affected twin (not recorded which). Each CDR3 is given with its conserved first and last residue.

j_call,v_call,cdr3_aa
TRBJ2-2,TRBV29-1,CSVEAGNGELLF
TRBJ1-2,TRBV3-1,CASSKGQAYGYTF
TRBJ1-5,TRBV20-1,CSAAPTGTYQPQHF
TRBJ2-3,TRBV5-1,CASSLDGVYTDTQYF
TRBJ2-7,TRBV5-3,CARSLGTSDIRRQYF
TRBJ1-1,TRBV5-4,CASSPAPRTGGRTEAFF
TRBJ2-7,TRBV5-1,CASSVRVSSYEQYF
TRBJ1-2,TRBV20-1,CSARGPTGAGGYTF
TRBJ1-5,TRBV7-8,CASGMMSNQPQHF
TRBJ2-7,TRBV29-1,CSVEVLAAGEQYF
TRBJ2-2,TRBV6-5,CASSYYRDAGELFF
TRBJ1-1,TRBV10-3,CAIRSGQNTEAFF
TRBJ1-4,TRBV5-1,CASSLAPPGQGNEKLFF
TRBJ2-1,TRBV4-2,CASSQSPGLAGGSSYNEQFF
TRBJ2-7,TRBV4-1,CASSTRSSYEQYF
TRBJ2-5,TRBV15,CATSRGSSLQRGMETQYF
TRBJ1-1,TRBV2,CASTIDRNTEAFF
TRBJ2-1,TRBV7-9,CASRPKSGTEEYNEQFF
TRBJ2-3,TRBV12-5,CASVPFLAGEGWAYF
TRBJ1-6,TRBV12-3/TRBV12-4,CASSNTNSPLHF
TRBJ1-4,TRBV7-3,CASSLTGALGEKLFF
TRBJ2-1,TRBV11-2,CASSLTGGTEQFF
TRBJ2-2,TRBV27,CASSSLAGVNTGELFF
TRBJ1-4,TRBV12-3/TRBV12-4,CASSLRGTGSEKLFF
TRBJ1-1,TRBV19,CASSMIEGTEAFF
TRBJ2-3,TRBV5-1,CASSLGGQGPTDTQYF
TRBJ2-1,TRBV5-1,CASSLAKSDSGYNEQFF
TRBJ2-1,TRBV5-5,CASSFGTSGSGWSNEQFF
TRBJ2-1,TRBV15,CATSRDWAEGFNEQFF
TRBJ1-3,TRBV19,CASSRQTLLSGNTIYF
TRBJ2-3,TRBV20-1,CSFRGITDTQYF
TRBJ1-4,TRBV11-2,CASSLRLDATGGAGKLFF
TRBJ2-3,TRBV7-9,CASSPGGSSDTQYF
TRBJ2-1,TRBV5-5,CASSIRDATNEQFF
TRBJ2-3,TRBV27,CASSFRPFTDTQYF
TRBJ2-6,TRBV2,CASGNYRGSGANVLTF
TRBJ2-7,TRBV20-1,CSARSGGPYEQYF
TRBJ1-1,TRBV6-5,CASSPPQNTEAFF
TRBJ1-1,TRBV2,CASRGDLAEAFF
TRBJ1-5,TRBV15,CATSRDWGGRKRPQHF